This TCR beta chain is from a study of graft-versus-host responses after intestinal transplantation. On the study more broadly: Tacrolimus and steroids were given for 2 to 3 years to all recipients after anti-thymocyte globulin induction.

Germline V gene lookup returns CDR1 SGHRS and CDR2 YFSETQ. The CDR3 is 13 residues long. Clones were read by immunoSEQ multiplex PCR, and TCRdb kept only the in-frame ones, dropping some. The profile shows around 110,000 clones, roughly 87% of them singletons. Study-level points and caveats: Recipient bone marrow held GvH clones, some seen earlier in ileum or blood. Graft-donor T cell macrochimerism in patients accompanied high graft-versus-host to host-versus-graft clonal ratios in allografts. Early post-transplant HvG declines showed an association with peak circulating GvH clone levels.

Worth noting for this clone: The antigen is undetermined.

The sample was unstimulated CD4+ T cells sorted from spleen or lymph node cells, taken before transplant. This chain joins TRBV5-1 and TRBJ2-5; TRBD1 matches at 8 bases. The J call is uncertain, as TRBJ2-7 better fits the DNA end. This clonotype was sampled from a human donor who was the organ donor for an intestinal transplant. CDR3 residues: CASSHGQGYEQYF. CDR3 sequence (DNA): TGCGCCAGCAGCCACGGACAGGGCTACGAGCAGTACTTC.